This TCR beta chain was obtained from a study of T cell repertoires in cytomegalovirus infection (dated 2019 in TCRdb). For the study in its entirety: The HLA type of each donor mattered for the analysis, because public TCR beta signatures pointed to carriage of CMV infection along with the matching HLA type.

As concerns this clonotype: Which antigen it targets is not known. Within one base of it there is no much larger clone, and no base qualities were kept.

From the germline V gene, CDR1 is MNHEY and CDR2 is SVGEGT. Including the terminal cysteine and phenylalanine, the CDR3 comprises 17 residues. Of all the DNA, just the CDR3 is kept, 51 bases in frame from base 1. V loses 0 bases at its end and J loses 3 bases; junction bases beyond the gene matches: 6. Paper-wide results and their limitations: The ex vivo response was dominated by HLA-C-restricted CMV-specific TCR beta clonotypes, which also provided the single most frequent clonotype in two of eight donors. Carriers of CMV infection plus the relevant HLA type were discriminated by the cumulative frequency of public TCR beta family members in the study cohort and in an independent roughly 340-donor cohort.

For sequencing, an Illumina HiSeq 1500 was employed. TCRdb trimmed the raw reads at Q25, called clones with MiXCR and kept productive beta chains. Entries are consolidated by CDR3 protein sequence, retaining the most common genes and DNA. Across this sample there are under 300,000 distinct CDR3 sequences, with 10% to 15% seen only once. The biggest ten clones account for approximately 1.6% of the sample. Material for sequencing was PBMCs. The chain was built from TRBV6-2 or TRBV6-3 and TRBJ2-1; TRBD2 fits 9 bases in the junction. This receptor was identified in a human donor in good health (CMV status not recorded). Some clones in this sample may be carry-over from other donors' samples. This receptor has the CDR3 CASSYSTSGGFYNEQFF. The base sequence is TGTGCCAGCAGTTACTCTACCAGCGGGGGGTTCTACAATGAGCAGTTCTTC.